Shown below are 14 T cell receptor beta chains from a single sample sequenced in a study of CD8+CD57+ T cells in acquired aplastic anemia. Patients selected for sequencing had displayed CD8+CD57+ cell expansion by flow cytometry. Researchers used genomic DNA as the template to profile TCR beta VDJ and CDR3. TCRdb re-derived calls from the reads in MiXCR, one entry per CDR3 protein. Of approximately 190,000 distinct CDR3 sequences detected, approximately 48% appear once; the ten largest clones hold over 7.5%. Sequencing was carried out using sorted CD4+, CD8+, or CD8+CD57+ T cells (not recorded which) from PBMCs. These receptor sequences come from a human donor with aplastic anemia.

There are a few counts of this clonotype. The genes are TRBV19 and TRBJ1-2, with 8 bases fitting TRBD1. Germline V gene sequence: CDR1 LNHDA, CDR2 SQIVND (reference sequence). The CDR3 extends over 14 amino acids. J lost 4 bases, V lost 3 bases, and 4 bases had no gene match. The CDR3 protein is CASSITGGTYGYTF. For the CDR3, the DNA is TGTGCCAGTAGTATTACAGGGGGGACCTATGGCTACACCTTC.

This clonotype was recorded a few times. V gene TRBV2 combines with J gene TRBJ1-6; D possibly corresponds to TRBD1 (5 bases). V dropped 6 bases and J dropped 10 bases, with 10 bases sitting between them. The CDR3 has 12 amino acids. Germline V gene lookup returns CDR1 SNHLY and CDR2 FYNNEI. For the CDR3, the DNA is TGTGCCAGCAGCCCCCAGGGCTCACCCCTCCACTTT. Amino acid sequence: CASSPQGSPLHF.

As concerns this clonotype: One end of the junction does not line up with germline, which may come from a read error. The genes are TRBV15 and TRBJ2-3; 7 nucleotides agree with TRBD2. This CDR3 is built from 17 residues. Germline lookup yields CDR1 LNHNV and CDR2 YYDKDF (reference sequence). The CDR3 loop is CATSRGGSSGSTDAQYF. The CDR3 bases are TGTGCCACCAGCAGAGGCGGCTCTAGCGGTTCCACAGATGCGCAGTATTTT.

CDR3 residues: CASSRDSRPDNYGYTF. The CDR3 coding sequence is TGTGCCAGCAGTCGGGACAGTCGCCCGGACAACTATGGCTACACCTTC. The J gene is TRBJ1-2, the V gene TRBV7-3, with 7 nucleotides matching TRBD1. With V trimmed by 6 bases and J by 2 bases, 12 bases remained unmatched. This CDR3 spans 16 amino acids. Germline-derived CDR1 and CDR2 are SGHTA and FQGTGA.

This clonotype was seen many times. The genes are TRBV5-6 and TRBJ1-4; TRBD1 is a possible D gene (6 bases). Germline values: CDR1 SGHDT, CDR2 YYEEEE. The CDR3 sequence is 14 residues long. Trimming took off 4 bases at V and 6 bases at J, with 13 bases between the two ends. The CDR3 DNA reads TGTGCCAGCAGCCTGCACAGGGTAGATGAAAAACTGTTTTTT. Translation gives CASSLHRVDEKLFF. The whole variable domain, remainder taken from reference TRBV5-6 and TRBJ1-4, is DAGVTQSPTHLIKTRGQQVTLRCSPKSGHDTVSWYQQALGQGPQFIFQYYEEEERQRGNFPDRFSGHQFPNYSSELNVNALLLGDSALYLCASSLHRVDEKLFFGSGTQLSVL.

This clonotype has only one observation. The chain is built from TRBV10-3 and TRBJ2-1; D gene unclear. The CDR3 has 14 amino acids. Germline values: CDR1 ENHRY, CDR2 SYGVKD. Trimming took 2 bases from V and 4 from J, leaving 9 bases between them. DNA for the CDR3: TGTGCCATCAGTGAGAGGGTTGAATACAATGAGCAGTTCTTC. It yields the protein CAISERVEYNEQFF.

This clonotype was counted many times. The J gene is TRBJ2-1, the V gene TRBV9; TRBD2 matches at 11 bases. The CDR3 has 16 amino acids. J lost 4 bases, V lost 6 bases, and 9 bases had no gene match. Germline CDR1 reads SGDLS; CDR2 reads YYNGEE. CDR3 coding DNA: TGTGCCAGCACTGTCGGGACTAGCGGTTATTACAATGAGCAGTTCTTC. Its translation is CASTVGTSGYYNEQFF.

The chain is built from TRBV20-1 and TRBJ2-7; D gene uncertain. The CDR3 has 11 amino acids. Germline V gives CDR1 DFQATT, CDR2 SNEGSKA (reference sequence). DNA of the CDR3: TGCAGCGCTCGCCAAGACTACGAGCAGTACTTC. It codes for CSARQDYEQYF.

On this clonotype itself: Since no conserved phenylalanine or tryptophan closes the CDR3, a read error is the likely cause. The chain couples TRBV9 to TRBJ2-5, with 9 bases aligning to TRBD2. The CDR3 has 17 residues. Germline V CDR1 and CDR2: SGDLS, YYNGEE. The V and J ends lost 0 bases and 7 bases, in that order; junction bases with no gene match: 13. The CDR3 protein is CASSVGPRREGPVTQYL. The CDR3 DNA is TGTGCCAGCAGCGTAGGCCCTCGGCGGGAGGGCCCGGTGACCCAGTACCTC.

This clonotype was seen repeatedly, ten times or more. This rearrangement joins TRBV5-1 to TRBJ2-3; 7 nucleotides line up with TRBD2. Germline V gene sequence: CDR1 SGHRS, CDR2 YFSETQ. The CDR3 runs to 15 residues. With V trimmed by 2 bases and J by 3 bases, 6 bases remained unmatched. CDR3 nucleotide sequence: TGCGCCAGCAGCTTACTAGCGCCCTGGACAGATACGCAGTATTTT. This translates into CASSLLAPWTDTQYF. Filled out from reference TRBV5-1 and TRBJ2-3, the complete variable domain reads KAGVTQTPRYLIKTRGQQVTLSCSPISGHRSVSWYQQTPGQGLQFLFEYFSETQRNKGNFPGRFSGRQFSNSRSEMNVSTLELGDSALYLCASSLLAPWTDTQYFGPGTRLTVL.

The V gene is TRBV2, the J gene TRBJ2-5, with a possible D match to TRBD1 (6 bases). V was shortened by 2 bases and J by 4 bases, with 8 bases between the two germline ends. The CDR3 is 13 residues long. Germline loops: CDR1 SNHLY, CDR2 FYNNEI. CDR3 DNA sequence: TGTGCCAGCAGTGAAACAGGGCGAGAGACCCAGTACTTC. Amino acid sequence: CASSETGRETQYF.

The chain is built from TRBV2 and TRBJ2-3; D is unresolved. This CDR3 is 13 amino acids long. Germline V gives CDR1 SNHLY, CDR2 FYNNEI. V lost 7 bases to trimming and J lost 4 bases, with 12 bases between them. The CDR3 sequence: CASMGRRSDTQYF. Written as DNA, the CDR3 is TGTGCCAGCATGGGCCGAAGGTCAGATACGCAGTATTTT.

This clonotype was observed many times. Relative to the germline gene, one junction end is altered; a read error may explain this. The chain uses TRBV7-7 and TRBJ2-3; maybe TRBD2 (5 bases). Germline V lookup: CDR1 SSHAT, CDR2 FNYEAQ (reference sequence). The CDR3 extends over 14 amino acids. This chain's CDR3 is CASSPGRGTDTQYF. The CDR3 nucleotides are TGTGCTAGCAGCCCGGGTCGGGGTACAGATACGCAGTATTTT.

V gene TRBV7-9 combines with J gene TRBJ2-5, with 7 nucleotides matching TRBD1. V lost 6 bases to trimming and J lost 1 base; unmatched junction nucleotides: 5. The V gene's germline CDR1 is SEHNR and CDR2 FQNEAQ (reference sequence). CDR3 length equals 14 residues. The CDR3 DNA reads TGTGCCAGCAGGACCGGGACAGCCCAAGAGACCCAGTACTTC. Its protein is CASRTGTAQETQYF.